This TCR beta chain was sequenced for a study of blood T cells in healthy people across ages. Overall study results and limits: Researchers report that TCR beta diversity correlated strongly with naive T cell percentage. Whereas aged donors had fewer naive CD4+ cells, long-lived donors had more of them and higher diversity.

Worth noting for this clonotype: What it binds is not known.

The second PCR ran about 6 to 12 cycles with a sample-barcoded 5' primer and J-beta primers. In TCRdb, the 5' RACE reads were re-called with MiXCR into one record per CDR3 protein. Of fewer than 2 million distinct CDR3 sequences in the sample, around 42% were seen once. V shed 5 bases and J shed 0 bases, with 17 bases lying between them. The CDR3 length is 17 residues. From germline, CDR1 is MNHEY and CDR2 SVGAGI. The origin of this receptor is a human donor in good health. The sequenced material came from blood. The chain is built from TRBV6-5 and TRBJ2-1; D unresolved. CDR3 DNA sequence: TGTGCCAGCAGTCACGCACAGACTCTAAGCTCCTACAATGAGCAGTTCTTC. The encoded protein is CASSHAQTLSSYNEQFF.